Listed below are T cell receptor beta chains from one sample, sequenced in a study of cytomegalovirus exposure and HLA in healthy donors. Assay used: immunoSEQ multiplex PCR; TCRdb lists only in-frame clones, some missing. The sample carries about 150,000 clones, roughly four fifths recorded once. The specimen was PBMCs. All receptors derive from a man aged 25 to 45 in good health and CMV-seropositive. CDR3s include the opening cysteine and the closing phenylalanine or tryptophan.

17	TRBV30	TRBJ2-3	CAWRETGMKFGTDTQYF
15	TRBV6-5	TRBJ2-1	CASKSGGSRIDEQFF
14	TRBV10-3	TRBJ1-1	CAISDGVLNTEAFF
16	TRBV6-1	TRBJ2-7	CASSVQGGQVSYEQYF
16	TRBV5-1	TRBJ2-7	CASSPLTSGSSYEQYF
15	TRBV6-5	TRBJ2-3	CASSSQRGATDTQYF
13	TRBV7-3	TRBJ2-5	CASSPGGLETQYF
15	TRBV15	TRBJ2-7	CATSRGTGLDNEQYF
16	TRBV4-2	TRBJ2-1	CASSQKGATSYNEQFF
17	TRBV7-2	TRBJ2-1	CASSPEFYPGAGNEQFF
16	TRBV5-6	TRBJ2-3	CASSLRGTSGRDTQYF
15	TRBV29-1	TRBJ1-1	CSVEARFGGQTEAFF
13	TRBV6-5	TRBJ1-2	CASSYRQNYGYTF
14	TRBV6-6	TRBJ2-7	CASSYRGYSYEQYF
16	TRBV6-1	TRBJ2-2	CASSDGTGHNTGELFF
15	TRBV7-3	TRBJ1-3	CASSETGSSGNTIYF
15	TRBV27	TRBJ2-3	CASSSGTSGTDTQYF
14	TRBV6-6	TRBJ2-7	CASSRDSPIYEQYF
13	TRBV4-3	TRBJ1-1	CASSQLINTEAFF
13	TRBV19	TRBJ1-2	CASSRGQLYGYTF
13	TRBV2	TRBJ1-4	CASSGRTNEKLFF
16	TRBV11-2	TRBJ2-3	CASSRGLAGSTDTQYF
15	TRBV29-1	TRBJ2-2	CSVSRDRGGTGELFF
17	TRBV7-7	TRBJ1-2	CASSSNTGTSPCDGYTF
16	TRBV9	TRBJ2-2	CASSVSGVKNTGELFF
13	TRBV27	TRBJ2-7	CASSSGLAGEQYF
17	TRBV10-3	TRBJ1-1	CAISESSGDRATSAAFF
14	TRBV5-1	TRBJ1-1	CASSRGLMNTEAFF
14	TRBV5-1	TRBJ2-7	CASSYQGSPYEQYF
17	TRBV2	TRBJ2-1	CASSHTGGGSSYNEQFF
12	TRBV10-3	TRBJ1-1	CAISDWGREAFF
14	TRBV27	TRBJ2-5	CASRDPDSGTFQYF
13	TRBV28	TRBJ1-4	CASLGQTNEKLFF
19	TRBV21-1	TRBJ2-7	CASSNPSRDRGWCSYEQYF
16	TRBV5-1	TRBJ2-3	CASSSSRTGGKDTQYF
16	TRBV13	TRBJ1-4	CASSQGDRGTNEKLFF
15	TRBV18	TRBJ2-2	CASSPGLANTGELFF
16	TRBV5-1	TRBJ2-2	CASSFGLTGGTGELFF
13	TRBV30	TRBJ2-1	CAWSVSSIGEQFF
17	TRBV10-1	TRBJ2-5	CASSESMGQGLRETQYF
14	TRBV30	TRBJ2-7	CAWSTGTSGYEQYF
15	TRBV4-3	TRBJ2-3	CASSLGQGSTDTQYF
12	TRBV6-1	TRBJ2-4	CASRKVGGRRYF
17	TRBV4-1	TRBJ1-4	CASSQGRGTGPNEKLFF
14	TRBV29-1	TRBJ1-2	CSVGSREPNYGYTF
15	TRBV19	TRBJ2-7	CASSRTGDPPEEQYF
16	TRBV10-1	TRBJ2-1	CASSPTSGGSYNEQFF
15	TRBV30	TRBJ2-3	CAWSHEGLATDTQYF
13	TRBV7-6	TRBJ1-2	CASSLGRGYGYTF
15	TRBV5-4	TRBJ1-1	CASSEMTGYDTEAFF
14	TRBV27	TRBJ1-1	CASRRPGQGAEAFF
15	TRBV6-5	TRBJ2-7	CASSYRDTSSYEQYF
13	TRBV29-1	TRBJ1-2	CSVLLDRADGYTF
17	TRBV15	TRBJ1-1	CATSRDRFDSLDTEAFF
13	TRBV2	TRBJ2-5	CASRRIRGETQYF
14	TRBV5-3	TRBJ2-7	CARSLGAGGREQYF
17	TRBV9	TRBJ1-2	CASTSGNYLNPNYGYTF